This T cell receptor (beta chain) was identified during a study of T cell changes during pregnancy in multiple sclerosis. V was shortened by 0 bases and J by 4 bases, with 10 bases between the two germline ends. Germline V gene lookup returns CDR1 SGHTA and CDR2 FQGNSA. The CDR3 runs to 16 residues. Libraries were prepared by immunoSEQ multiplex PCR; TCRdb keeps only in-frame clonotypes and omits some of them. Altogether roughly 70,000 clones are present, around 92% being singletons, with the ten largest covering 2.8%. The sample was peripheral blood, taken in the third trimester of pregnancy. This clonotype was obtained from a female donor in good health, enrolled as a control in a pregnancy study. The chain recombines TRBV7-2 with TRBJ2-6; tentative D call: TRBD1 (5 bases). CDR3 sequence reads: CASSLATVYGANVLTF. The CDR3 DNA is TGTGCCAGCAGCTTAGCGACAGTGTACGGGGCCAACGTCCTGACTTTC.